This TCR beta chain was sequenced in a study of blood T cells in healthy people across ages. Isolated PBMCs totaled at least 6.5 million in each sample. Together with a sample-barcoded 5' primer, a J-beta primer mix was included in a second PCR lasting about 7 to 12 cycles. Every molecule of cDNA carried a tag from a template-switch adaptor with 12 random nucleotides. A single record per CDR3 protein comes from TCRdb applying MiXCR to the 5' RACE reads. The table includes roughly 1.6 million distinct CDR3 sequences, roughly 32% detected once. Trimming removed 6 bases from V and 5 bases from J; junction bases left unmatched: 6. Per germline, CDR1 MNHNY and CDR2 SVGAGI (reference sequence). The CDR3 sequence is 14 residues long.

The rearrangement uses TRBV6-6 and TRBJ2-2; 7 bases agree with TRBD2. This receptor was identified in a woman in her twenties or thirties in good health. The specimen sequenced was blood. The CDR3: CASSPPRETGELFF. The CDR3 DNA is TGTGCCAGCAGCCCACCGCGGGAGACCGGGGAGCTGTTTTTT.